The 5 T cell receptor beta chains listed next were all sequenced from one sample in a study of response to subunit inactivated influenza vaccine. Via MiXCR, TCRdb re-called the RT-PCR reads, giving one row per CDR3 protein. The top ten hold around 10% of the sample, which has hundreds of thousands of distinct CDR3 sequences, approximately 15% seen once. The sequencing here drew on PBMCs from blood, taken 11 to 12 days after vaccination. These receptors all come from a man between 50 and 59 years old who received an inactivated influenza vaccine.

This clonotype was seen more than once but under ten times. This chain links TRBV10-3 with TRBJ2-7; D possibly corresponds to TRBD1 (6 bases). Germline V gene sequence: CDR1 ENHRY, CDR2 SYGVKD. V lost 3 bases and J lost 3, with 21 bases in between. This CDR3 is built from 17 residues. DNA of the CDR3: TGTGCCATCAGTGATCGCGGAAAGACAGGAAGGTACTACGAGCAGTACTTC. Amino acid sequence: CAISDRGKTGRYYEQYF.

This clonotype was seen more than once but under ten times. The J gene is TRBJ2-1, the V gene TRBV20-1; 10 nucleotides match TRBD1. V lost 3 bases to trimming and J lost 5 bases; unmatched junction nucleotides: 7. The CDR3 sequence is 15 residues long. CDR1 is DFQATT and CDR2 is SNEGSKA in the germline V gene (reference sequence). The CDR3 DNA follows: TGCAGTGCTAGGGGTGGGACAGGGGCCGACAATGAGCAGTTCTTC. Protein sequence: CSARGGTGADNEQFF.

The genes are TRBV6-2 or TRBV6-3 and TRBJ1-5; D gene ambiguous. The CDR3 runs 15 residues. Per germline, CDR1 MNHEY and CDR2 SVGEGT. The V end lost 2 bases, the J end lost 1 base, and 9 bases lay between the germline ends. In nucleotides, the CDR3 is TGTGCCAGCAGTTACCTACATTTAAGCAATCAGCCCCAGCATTTT. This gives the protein CASSYLHLSNQPQHF.

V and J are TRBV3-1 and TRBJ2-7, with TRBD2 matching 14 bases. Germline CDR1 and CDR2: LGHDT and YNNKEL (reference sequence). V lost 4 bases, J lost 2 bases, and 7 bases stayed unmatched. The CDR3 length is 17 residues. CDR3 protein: CASSPPPGLAGAYEQYF. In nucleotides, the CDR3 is TGTGCCAGCAGCCCCCCCCCGGGACTAGCGGGAGCCTACGAGCAGTACTTC.

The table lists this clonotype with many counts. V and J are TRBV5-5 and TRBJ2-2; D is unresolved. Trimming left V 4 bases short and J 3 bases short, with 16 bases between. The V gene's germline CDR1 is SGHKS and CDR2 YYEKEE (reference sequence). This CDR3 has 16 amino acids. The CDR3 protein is CASSPSPASYTGELFF. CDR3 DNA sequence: TGTGCCAGCAGCCCCTCCCCAGCGAGCTACACCGGGGAGCTGTTTTTT.